This is a list of T cell receptor beta chains from one sample in a study of T-cell memory formation after mild COVID-19. A single record per CDR3 protein comes from TCRdb applying MiXCR to the 5' RACE reads. The sample lists 130,000 to 150,000 distinct CDR3 sequences, about 19% occurring once. Sample: PBMCs or a T cell subset sorted from them (not recorded which). These receptors originate from an adult woman who had mild COVID-19 (a few samples of this study predate the infection). Cell type and time point are not known. Each CDR3 is given with its conserved first and last residue. The order of the fields is clone size, D gene, V gene, J gene, CDR3 DNA, CDR3 protein. The D gene is left open where the match is weak. Only part of the rows carry a size: once, few, many, or a class if the clone is expanded.

few	TRBD1	TRBV14	TRBJ2-1	TGTGCCAGCAGCCAACTGGACAGGGCGTACAATGAGCAGTTCTTC	CASSQLDRAYNEQFF
NA	NA	TRBV20-1	TRBJ1-5	TGCAGTGCTAGTGTCTTTAAGGCGGATAACAATCAGCCCCAGCATTTT	CSASVFKADNNQPQHF
few	NA	TRBV28	TRBJ2-1	TGTGCCAGCAGCCCTCCCTCGAGGAATGAGCAGTTCTTC	CASSPPSRNEQFF
NA	TRBD1	TRBV20-1	TRBJ1-1	TGCAGTGCCGTGAGACAGGGGGACACTGAAGCTTTCTTT	CSAVRQGDTEAFF
many	TRBD2	TRBV5-1	TRBJ2-1	TGCGCCAGCAGCTTGGAACTAGCGGGAGGCGTCAATGAGCAGTTCTTC	CASSLELAGGVNEQFF
few	TRBD2	TRBV5-1	TRBJ2-5	TGCGCCAGCAGCCCGGGGGACTACCCGCAAGAGACCCAGTACTTC	CASSPGDYPQETQYF
few	NA	TRBV30	TRBJ2-5	TGTGCCTGGAGGGAACTGCAGCGCCTCAAAGAGACCCAGTACTTC	CAWRELQRLKETQYF
NA	NA	TRBV7-8	TRBJ2-7	TGTGCCAGCAGCTTAGACAGGGTTCGATTTCGCGAGCAGTACTTC	CASSLDRVRFREQYF
NA	TRBD2	TRBV4-3	TRBJ2-1	TGCGCCAGCAGCCAAGGACATAGCGGGTTGAATGAGCAGTTCTTC	CASSQGHSGLNEQFF
NA	NA	TRBV5-1	TRBJ1-1	TGCGCCAGCACCCCGGCAGGATGGAACACTGAAGCTTTCTTT	CASTPAGWNTEAFF